This T cell receptor beta chain is drawn from a study of post-analysis software for immune sequencing data. This clonotype occurred many times. Its antigen remains unknown. The CDR3 is 15 residues long. Trimming took 7 bases from V and 2 from J, leaving 15 bases between them. CDR1 MNHEY and CDR2 SMNVEV come from the germline V gene (reference sequence). Study-level points and caveats: Controls had lower frequencies than patients of about 5 TRBV segments, which included TRBV5-6, TRBV5-1 and TRBV20-1.

Included in the TCR beta cDNA libraries were unique molecular identifiers. TCRdb reprocessed the PCR reads with MiXCR, giving one entry per CDR3 protein. Of roughly 180,000 distinct CDR3 sequences listed, roughly 30% are singletons. Material: blood. The chain joins TRBV27 to TRBJ2-1; D gene uncertain. The sequence was collected from a girl aged 5-17 years with multiple sclerosis. The CDR3 protein is CASTRGNPAYNEQFF. Written as DNA, the CDR3 is TGTGCCAGCACTCGTGGCAACCCGGCCTACAATGAGCAGTTCTTC.